This TCR beta chain was observed in a study of naive and memory T cell subsets. Study-level points and caveats: Naive repertoires, especially CD8, held a few larger clonotypes, possibly memory cells re-expressing CD45RA.

In regard to this clonotype: Antigen unknown.

Both TRBC1 and TRBC2 were covered by a beta constant-region primer of two equimolar oligonucleotides. Ligated cDNA was amplified by four rounds of PCR with nested alpha and beta constant-region primers and SP2. MiXCR was run by TCRdb on the UMI-ligation and nested PCR reads, yielding one entry per CDR3 protein. Seen here are 130,000 to 150,000 distinct CDR3 sequences, roughly 20% observed once, and the top ten hold 0.085% to 0.11%. The sample consisted of naive CD4+ T cells from blood. The clonotype was recovered from a human donor in good health.

The CDR3 DNA sequence: TGTGCCAGCAGTTCGAGGACAGCCGGCTCTGGAAACACCATATATTTT. Protein product: CASSSRTAGSGNTIYF. This chain connects TRBV12-3 or TRBV12-4 to TRBJ1-3; tentative D call: TRBD1 (6 bases). This CDR3 spans 16 amino acids. Trimming stripped 4 bases from V and 0 bases from J, with 13 bases between.